The entry that follows covers one T cell receptor beta chain sequence. The antigen it binds to is not known. One base away there is no much larger clone; base qualities are not given. These data originate in a study of post-analysis software for immune sequencing data (dated by TCRdb to the mid-2010s). Study-level background: Recorded disease courses included relapsing-remitting, secondary progressive and progressive-relapsing multiple sclerosis, with some patients lacking subtype annotation. A subset of samples was prepared in parallel using single-end sample barcoding, then pooled and co-amplified after Illumina adapter ligation. The patient repertoires were set against about eleven previously published healthy control repertoires from donors whose ages ranged from about 6 to 25 years. The study at large found these results: The control group was slightly older than the multiple sclerosis patient group. Compared with controls, multiple sclerosis patients had significantly lower normalized Chao1 diversity, a finding suggesting substantial peripheral T-cell clonal expansion. Patients showed significantly higher frequencies than controls for a handful of TRBV segments, among them TRBV5-6, TRBV5-1 and TRBV20-1. Direct clustering with F measure revealed strong co-clustering of samples prepared in the same batch, which led to a batch-effect correction.

To demonstrate the VDJtools post-analysis software, the study profiled TCR beta repertoires from the peripheral blood of 10 to 15 young patients with multiple sclerosis. The multiple sclerosis patients were children and adolescents ranging in age from 6 to 15 years. Via the germline V gene, CDR1 is SGHTA and CDR2 FQGNSA. V was cut back by 0 bases and J by 3 bases, leaving a gap of 9 bases between them. Including the terminal cysteine and phenylalanine, the CDR3 comprises 15 residues. Kept here is only the CDR3 DNA, which spans 45 bases and is read in frame from base 1. The method behind the library was PCR. Sequencing relied on an Illumina HiSeq 2500. To reduce PCR and sequencing biases, unique molecular identifiers were built into the TCR beta cDNA libraries. Per 1 to 10 million input T cells, approximately 500,000 cDNA molecules were obtained, such that each molecule approximated one T cell. The patient libraries were prepared and sequenced with the same protocol used for the earlier healthy control dataset. Within a given batch, samples were prepared together, multiplexed and sequenced on the same HiSeq lane. Concerning the study's data processing: Raw barcoded reads were processed with MIGEC, discarding single-read molecular identifier groups before consensus assembly and CDR3 extraction. Clonotype tables were post-analysed with VDJtools, and diversity was normalized by down-sampling all datasets to the smallest sample size. In repertoire overlap clustering, CDR3 amino acid sequences, but not nucleotide sequences, were matched to correct batch-related cross-sample contamination. TCRdb's own reprocessing of the public reads used fastp at Q25 and MiXCR and kept productive beta chains. Identical CDR3 proteins give one entry, which carries the most common genes and DNA. These V and J calls are TCRdb output, not the study's own analysis. The sample data list approximately 730,000 distinct CDR3 sequences, and 35% to 55% of these were observed just once. The ten largest clones represent 4% to 5% of the sample.

Sequenced: blood. The chain uses TRBV7-2 and TRBJ2-1, and possibly TRBD1, on 5 matching bases. The source of this sequence is a girl aged 5-17 years with multiple sclerosis. The DNA sequence is TGTGCCAGCAGCTTAGCGGGGCCGCTCTACAATGAGCAGTTCTTC. Its product reads: CASSLAGPLYNEQFF.